The 9 T cell receptor beta chains below come from one sample, sequenced in a study of shared clonotypes between healthy human individuals. Only in-frame clones appear in the TCRdb table, and some are missing; sequencing was by immunoSEQ multiplex PCR. This sample carries approximately 2.5 million clones, over 85% of them seen once, and the ten largest clones take about 0.38%. The specimen was naive CD4+ T cells from PBMCs. Subset denoted: CD45RA+ positively selected. The origin of the receptors is a young man in good health. Some clones in this sample may be carry-over from other donors' samples.

This chain joins TRBV20-1 and TRBJ1-5, with D tentatively TRBD1 (6 bases). The V gene lost 4 bases and the J gene lost 11 bases, with 12 bases spanning the gap. The CDR3 length is 11 residues. CDR1 is DFQATT and CDR2 is SNEGSKA in the germline V gene (reference sequence). CDR3 loop: CSATLQGAQHF. The DNA for the CDR3 is TGCAGTGCTACCCTACAGGGTGCCCAGCATTTT.

The table lists this clone with a few counts. Other DNA sequences within the sample encode an identical CDR3. The rearrangement joins TRBV7-2 to TRBJ1-1; no firm D call. Per the germline V gene, CDR1 is SGHTA and CDR2 is FQGNSA. The CDR3 has 13 amino acids. Trimming pared 5 bases from V and 1 base from J, leaving 8 bases between. CDR3 region: CASSLTRNTEAFF. CDR3 DNA: TGTGCCAGCAGCCTGACAAGGAACACTGAAGCTTTCTTT.

The genes are TRBV6-4 and TRBJ2-5, with no clear D. CDR1 is MRHNA and CDR2 is SNTAGT in the germline V gene. CDR3 length: 13 amino acids. V lost 5 bases and J lost 7, with 14 bases in between. CDR3 nucleotides: TGTGCCAGCAGTTTTAACTCAGGCGGGACCCAGTACTTC. The encoded protein is CASSFNSGGTQYF.

The chain is built from TRBV18 and TRBJ2-2, with D unclear. Germline values: CDR1 KGHSH, CDR2 LQKENI. The CDR3 length is 16 residues. The V and J ends lost 5 bases and 0 bases respectively, with 13 bases between them. CDR3 bases: TGTGCCAGCTCAGAAAAGCCAACGGCGAACACCGGGGAGCTGTTTTTT. It is translated as CASSEKPTANTGELFF.

The chain carries TRBV7-6 and TRBJ2-7; 7 bases match TRBD1. The V gene's germline CDR1 is SGHVS and CDR2 FNYEAQ. CDR3 length equals 15 residues. The junction had 6 bases not matched to a gene; V was cut back by 3 bases and J by 1 base. The CDR3 sequence is CASSLETGMSYEQYF. CDR3 nucleotide sequence: TGTGCCAGCAGCTTGGAGACAGGGATGTCCTACGAGCAGTACTTC.

V is TRBV4-1 and J is TRBJ2-4, with D tentatively TRBD1 (6 bases). CDR3 size: 14 residues. V lost 0 bases and J 4 bases, leaving 7 bases between the germline ends. The V gene's germline CDR1 is MGHRA and CDR2 YSYEKL. CDR3 in DNA: TGCGCCAGCAGCCAAGACAGGGGAAAAAACATTCAGTACTTC. Residues: CASSQDRGKNIQYF.

The V and J genes are TRBV7-2 and TRBJ2-7; 9 nucleotides align to TRBD2. CDR1 SGHTA and CDR2 FQGNSA come from the germline V gene. The V and J ends lost 0 bases and 0 bases, in that order; junction bases with no gene match: 6. This CDR3 region has 17 residues. CDR3 sequence: CASSLAASGESSYEQYF. The CDR3 DNA sequence: TGTGCCAGCAGCTTAGCGGCTAGCGGGGAAAGCTCCTACGAGCAGTACTTC.

J is TRBJ2-7 and V is TRBV28, with 14 bases identical to TRBD2. Germline values: CDR1 MDHEN, CDR2 SYDVKM. This CDR3 region has 15 residues. The ends lost 6 bases at V and 3 bases at J; junction bases unmatched: 4. The CDR3 loop is CASSQGLAGGYEQYF. As DNA, the CDR3 is TGTGCCAGCAGCCAAGGACTAGCGGGAGGCTACGAGCAGTACTTC. The variable domain in full, with the rest retrieved from reference TRBV28 and TRBJ2-7, is DVKVTQSSRYLVKRTGEKVFLECVQDMDHENMFWYRQDPGLGLRLIYFSYDVKMKEKGDIPEGYSVSREKKERFSLILESASTNQTSMYLCASSQGLAGGYEQYFGPGTRLTVT.

The chain joins TRBV30 to TRBJ1-5; TRBD1 agrees at 7 bases. Germline CDR1 is GTSNPN and CDR2 is SVGIG (reference sequence). The V segment lost 3 bases and the J segment 5 bases; nucleotides outside the gene matches: 4. CDR3 length equals 13 residues. The CDR3 DNA reads TGTGCCTGGAGGCGACAGGGCGATCAGCCCCAGCATTTT. Translation gives CAWRRQGDQPQHF.